Below are 29 T cell receptor beta chains sequenced from a single sample in a study of shared clonotypes between healthy human individuals. The assay was immunoSEQ multiplex PCR, and TCRdb's table has in-frame clones only and misses some. The sample lists roughly 700,000 clones, 74% occurring once. The sample consisted of memory CD4+ T cells sorted from blood. Subset meaning: CD45RA-negative fraction. Receptors originate from a woman aged 25 to 39 in good health.

The genes are TRBV30 and TRBJ2-3; D is unresolved. V was clipped by 0 bases and J by 1 base, with 8 bases between them. Per germline, CDR1 GTSNPN and CDR2 SVGIG (reference sequence). CDR3 size: 14 residues. Here the CDR3 DNA reads TGTGCCTGGAGTGTTTCCTCAGGCACAGATACGCAGTATTTT. Translation: CAWSVSSGTDTQYF.

The V gene is TRBV28, the J gene TRBJ2-7; maybe TRBD1 (5 bases). Per the germline V gene, CDR1 is MDHEN and CDR2 is SYDVKM. Trimming stripped 6 bases from V and 3 bases from J, with 18 bases between. The CDR3 contains 15 residues. This CDR3 is CASSSAGNSVYEQYF. DNA for the CDR3: TGTGCCAGCAGCTCCGCAGGGAATTCGGTCTACGAGCAGTACTTC.

V usage is TRBV7-9 and J usage is TRBJ1-2; D possibly corresponds to TRBD1 (5 bases). The CDR3 sequence is 17 residues long. V dropped 4 bases and J dropped 0 bases, with 18 bases sitting between them. Germline V gene sequence: CDR1 SEHNR, CDR2 FQNEAQ (reference sequence). CDR3 protein: CASSSAGAQLANYGYTF. DNA for the CDR3: TGTGCCAGCAGCTCGGCCGGGGCTCAATTAGCTAACTATGGCTACACCTTC.

Many counts were recorded for this clone. The chain links TRBV28 to TRBJ2-3, with 10 positions matching TRBD2. CDR3 size: 14 residues. V lost 4 bases to trimming and J lost 3 bases; unmatched junction nucleotides: 1. Germline V gives CDR1 MDHEN, CDR2 SYDVKM. The CDR3: CASSWTSGTDTQYF. The CDR3 nucleotides read TGTGCCAGCAGTTGGACTAGCGGTACAGATACGCAGTATTTT. The full variable domain, in which reference TRBV28 and TRBJ2-3 provide the parts outside the CDR3, is DVKVTQSSRYLVKRTGEKVFLECVQDMDHENMFWYRQDPGLGLRLIYFSYDVKMKEKGDIPEGYSVSREKKERFSLILESASTNQTSMYLCASSWTSGTDTQYFGPGTRLTVL.

This chain connects TRBV28 to TRBJ1-1, with 10 bases aligning to TRBD1. V lost 7 bases to trimming and J lost 6 bases; unmatched junction nucleotides: 17. There are 17 residues in the CDR3. The V gene's germline CDR1 is MDHEN and CDR2 SYDVKM. The CDR3 reads CASINRQTDRGGPEAFF. The CDR3 DNA reads as TGTGCCAGCATCAACAGACAAACGGACAGGGGGGGACCTGAAGCTTTCTTT.

The V call is TRBV10-3, the J call TRBJ2-7, with a weak D call TRBD2 (6 bases). The CDR3 covers 16 residues. Trimming removed 2 bases at V and 5 bases at J, with 19 bases between. Germline CDR1 ENHRY, CDR2 SYGVKD. The CDR3 DNA reads TGTGCCATCAGTGAGGCACTTAGCGGAGTAAACGACGAGCAGTACTTC. This codes for CAISEALSGVNDEQYF.

The chain carries TRBV19 and TRBJ2-7, with D perhaps TRBD2 (5 bases). The CDR3 has 15 residues. The V end was cut by 5 bases, the J end by 3 bases, with 17 bases between. Germline V gives CDR1 LNHDA, CDR2 SQIVND (reference sequence). CDR3 nucleotides: TGTGCCAGTAGTTCCTCCGGGAACTATGGCTACGAGCAGTACTTC. This gives the protein CASSSSGNYGYEQYF.

The V gene is TRBV28, the J gene TRBJ1-3, with a tentative D call TRBD1 (6 bases). Germline lookup yields CDR1 MDHEN and CDR2 SYDVKM. V was cut by 7 bases and J by 2 bases, with 24 bases left in between. The CDR3 is 18 residues long. The DNA of the CDR3 is TGTGCCAGCAACGGCGGAGGACCACAGGGTTTAGCTGGAAACACCATATATTTT. Translating gives CASNGGGPQGLAGNTIYF.

V is TRBV6-5 and J is TRBJ2-5, with a tentative D call TRBD2 (5 bases). The DNA matches TRBJ2-7 better at its end, which makes the J call doubtful. The germline CDR1 and CDR2 sequences are MNHEY and SVGAGI. This CDR3 region has 15 residues. The CDR3 nucleotides read TGTGCCAGCAGTTACTCGAACCAGTTCGGGGACGAGCAGTACTTC. It translates to CASSYSNQFGDEQYF.

The rearrangement links TRBV5-1 to TRBJ2-7; TRBD2 is a possible D gene (6 bases). V lost 4 bases, J lost 2 bases, and 19 bases lay in between. From germline, CDR1 is SGHRS and CDR2 YFSETQ. The CDR3 consists of 16 residues. The CDR3 here is CASSRLAPTQAYEQYF. CDR3 bases: TGCGCCAGCAGCAGGCTAGCGCCAACTCAGGCCTACGAGCAGTACTTC.

The chain carries TRBV29-1 and TRBJ1-2, with 7 bases matching TRBD1. The CDR3 consists of 10 residues. Germline-derived CDR1 and CDR2 are SQVTM and ANQGSEA. The junction had 2 bases not matched to a gene; V was cut back by 7 bases and J by 6 bases. The CDR3 DNA sequence: TGCAGCGCCGGGACAGATGGCTACACCTTC. Translation: CSAGTDGYTF.

J is TRBJ2-2 and V is TRBV2; D unclear. The CDR3 is made up of 14 amino acids. V lost 4 bases, J lost 5 bases, and 11 bases lay in between. Germline CDR1 and CDR2: SNHLY and FYNNEI. DNA for the CDR3: TGTGCCAGCAGTGTCACGTATCGAACCGGGGAGCTGTTTTTT. This encodes CASSVTYRTGELFF.

The chain joins TRBV6-6 to TRBJ2-3, with D uncertain. CDR1 is MNHNY, CDR2 SVGAGI, per germline (reference sequence). This CDR3 is 15 amino acids long. The germline V and J ends were trimmed by 6 bases and 1 base, with 14 bases remaining between them. CDR3 in amino acids: CASRDEPFGTDTQYF. DNA for the CDR3: TGTGCCAGCAGGGACGAGCCCTTTGGCACAGATACGCAGTATTTT.

About this clone itself: Other DNA sequences in the sample encode the same CDR3. The CDR3 bases are TGTGCCAGCTCTCCGGGACAGGACAATGAGCAGTTCTTC. Its protein product is CASSPGQDNEQFF. The chain couples TRBV18 to TRBJ2-1; 8 bases agree with TRBD1. The germline gives CDR1 KGHSH, CDR2 LQKENI. V trimming: 6 bases; J trimming: 5 bases; junction bases outside the gene matches: 3. The length of the CDR3 is 13 residues.

Only one count was recorded for this clone. In DNA form, the CDR3 reads TGTGCCAGCAGTTTATATAGGGCAGGCCAAGAGACCCAGTACTTC. This translates into CASSLYRAGQETQYF. The chain recombines TRBV28 with TRBJ2-5; D is unresolved. The CDR3 contains 15 residues. Deletions cut 1 base from V and 1 base from J, with 10 bases between. Germline loops: CDR1 MDHEN, CDR2 SYDVKM.

This clone was detected only once. Within the sample, other DNA sequences also encode this same CDR3. This sequence joins TRBV9 and TRBJ2-1; 10 positions match TRBD1. The length of the CDR3 is 15 residues. J lost 4 bases, V lost 2 bases, and 3 bases had no gene match. The germline V gene has CDR1 SGDLS and CDR2 YYNGEE. CDR3 region: CASSVRQGAYNEQFF. For the CDR3, the DNA is TGTGCCAGCAGCGTCCGACAGGGGGCTTACAATGAGCAGTTCTTC.

This clone was seen only once. The V gene is TRBV19, the J gene TRBJ2-2, with D possibly TRBD1 on 5 matching bases. The germline gives CDR1 LNHDA, CDR2 SQIVND (reference sequence). V dropped 4 bases and J dropped 5 bases, with 14 bases sitting between them. The CDR3 is 15 amino acids. The CDR3 coding sequence is TGTGCCAGTAGTAATCGGCAGGGCAATACCGGGGAGCTGTTTTTT. Translation: CASSNRQGNTGELFF.

The V call is TRBV7-3, the J call TRBJ2-3, with TRBD1 identical over 10 bases. Germline values: CDR1 SGHTA, CDR2 FQGTGA. With 4 bases clipped from V and 2 bases from J, the junction kept 6 bases outside the gene matches. This CDR3 region has 16 residues. CDR3 sequence: CASSSQTGGDTDTQYF. CDR3 sequence (DNA): TGTGCCAGCAGCTCCCAGACAGGGGGCGACACAGATACGCAGTATTTT.

This sequence joins TRBV2 and TRBJ2-1; D is uncertain. V lost 4 bases and J 6 bases, leaving 10 bases between the germline ends. The CDR3 spans 13 residues. Germline V gives CDR1 SNHLY, CDR2 FYNNEI. The CDR3 nucleotides are TGTGCCAGCAGTGTTCGAGCGATCAATGAGCAGTTCTTC. Translated: CASSVRAINEQFF.

J is TRBJ1-1 and V is TRBV6-4; D remains ambiguous. Germline loops: CDR1 MRHNA, CDR2 SNTAGT. Trimming left V 4 bases short and J 5 bases short, with 5 bases between. The CDR3 length is 11 residues. The DNA of the CDR3 is TGTGCCAGCAGTGGGGGAACTGAAGCTTTCTTT. This encodes CASSGGTEAFF.

The chain has TRBV28 and TRBJ1-5; TRBD1 is a possible D gene (5 bases). CDR1 and CDR2 from the germline V gene are MDHEN and SYDVKM. V lost 5 bases and J 6 bases, leaving 8 bases between the germline ends. CDR3 length: 12 residues. This CDR3 is CASSEGSQPQHF. CDR3 DNA sequence: TGTGCCAGCAGTGAGGGGAGTCAGCCCCAGCATTTT.

The rearrangement joins TRBV5-4 to TRBJ1-1, with TRBD1 as a possible D gene (6 bases). Per germline, CDR1 SGHNT and CDR2 YYREEE (reference sequence). V was clipped by 1 base and J by 4 bases, with 17 bases between them. The CDR3 spans 16 residues. CDR3 sequence reads: CASSLTQGHRGTEAFF. The CDR3 nucleotides read TGTGCCAGCAGCTTGACCCAGGGGCACAGAGGCACTGAAGCTTTCTTT.

V and J are TRBV19 and TRBJ2-5; 13 bases are shared with TRBD2. CDR1 is LNHDA, CDR2 SQIVND, per germline (reference sequence). The ends lost 4 bases at V and 2 bases at J; junction bases unmatched: 4. The length of the CDR3 is 16 residues. CDR3 residues: CASSTTSGRGQETQYF. Written as DNA, the CDR3 is TGTGCCAGTAGTACCACTAGCGGGAGGGGGCAAGAGACCCAGTACTTC. The whole variable domain, filled in from reference TRBV19 and TRBJ2-5, reads DGGITQSPKYLFRKEGQNVTLSCEQNLNHDAMYWYRQDPGQGLRLIYYSQIVNDFQKGDIAEGYSVSREKKESFPLTVTSAQKNPTAFYLCASSTTSGRGQETQYFGPGTRLLVL.

At least ten counts were recorded for this clone. The rearrangement joins TRBV6-4 to TRBJ2-3; no clear D gene. V lost 0 bases, J lost 2 bases, and 12 bases lay in between. Germline CDR1 MRHNA, CDR2 SNTAGT. The CDR3 is 16 residues long. CDR3 in amino acids: CASSDSTGGHTDTQYF. Written as DNA, the CDR3 is TGTGCCAGCAGTGACTCGACCGGCGGCCACACAGATACGCAGTATTTT.

J is TRBJ2-6 and V is TRBV28; D gene ambiguous. Per the germline V gene, CDR1 is MDHEN and CDR2 is SYDVKM. Trimming removed 6 bases from V and 6 bases from J, with 6 bases in between. This CDR3 has 12 residues. CDR3 loop: CASRAQANVLTF. For the CDR3, the DNA is TGTGCCAGCAGGGCTCAGGCCAACGTCCTGACTTTC.

This clone was picked up a small number of times. This chain connects TRBV28 to TRBJ2-7, with D hard to call. Looked up from germline, CDR1 is MDHEN and CDR2 is SYDVKM. The CDR3 spans 13 residues. V was pared by 3 bases and J by 6 bases, with 12 bases between. In DNA form, the CDR3 reads TGTGCCAGCAGTTTTAGTCCCCCATCCGAGCAGTACTTC. It encodes CASSFSPPSEQYF. The whole variable domain, filled in from reference TRBV28 and TRBJ2-7, reads DVKVTQSSRYLVKRTGEKVFLECVQDMDHENMFWYRQDPGLGLRLIYFSYDVKMKEKGDIPEGYSVSREKKERFSLILESASTNQTSMYLCASSFSPPSEQYFGPGTRLTVT.

This clone has a single count. The J gene is TRBJ2-5, the V gene TRBV27; perhaps TRBD2 as D (8 bases). The V end was cut by 3 bases, the J end by 5 bases, with 19 bases between. Germline assignment: CDR1 MNHEY and CDR2 SMNVEV (reference sequence). The CDR3 runs 16 residues. DNA for the CDR3: TGTGCCAGCAGTTTCCAACCGGGACAGCGGGGGGAGACCCAGTACTTC. Translated: CASSFQPGQRGETQYF.

The chain links TRBV7-9 to TRBJ1-2; TRBD1 is a possible D gene (5 bases). V lost 7 bases and J 2 bases, leaving 11 bases between the germline ends. This CDR3 is 13 amino acids long. Per the germline V gene, CDR1 is SEHNR and CDR2 is FQNEAQ (reference sequence). This CDR3 reads CASTREGNYGYTF. In DNA, the CDR3 is TGTGCCAGCACCCGAGAGGGGAACTATGGCTACACCTTC.

The chain uses TRBV23-1 and TRBJ1-1; D unclear. TRBV23-1 is assigned to the ORF class and has an uncertain function. The CDR3 loop spans 13 amino acids. Trimming stripped 3 bases from V and 2 bases from J, with 7 bases between. CDR3: CASSQLGNTEAFF. In DNA form, the CDR3 reads TGCGCCAGCAGTCAGCTGGGTAACACTGAAGCTTTCTTT.